Presented here are 23 T cell receptor beta chains from one specimen sequenced in a study of OX40 agonist ivuxolimab in advanced cancers. Data came from immunoSEQ multiplex PCR; TCRdb stores just in-frame clones and leaves some out. The repertoire holds 90,000 to 120,000 clones, with more than 85% as singletons. The starting material was CD4+ or CD8+ T cells sorted from blood, obtained in a trial of the OX40 agonist ivuxolimab. The receptor source for this set is an adult with an advanced solid tumor such as melanoma, head and neck, liver or kidney cancer.

The chain has TRBV2 and TRBJ1-2; a weak D match, TRBD1 (5 bases). The germline CDR1 and CDR2 sequences are SNHLY and FYNNEI. The germline V and J ends were trimmed by 10 bases and 2 bases, with 23 bases remaining between them. This CDR3 comprises 16 residues. The CDR3 DNA sequence: TGTGCCAATGAAACCCCCCTCGGGACTGCAAACTATGGCTACACCTTC. Translating it yields CANETPLGTANYGYTF.

The V gene is TRBV5-1, the J gene TRBJ2-7; D possibly corresponds to TRBD1 (6 bases). This CDR3 region has 14 residues. The V gene's germline CDR1 is SGHRS and CDR2 YFSETQ. V was cut by 1 base and J by 6 bases, with 14 bases left in between. CDR3 in DNA: TGCGCCAGCAGCTTGATCGGGACATCGTCCGAGCAGTACTTC. Its protein product is CASSLIGTSSEQYF.

This clone appeared once. The rearrangement uses TRBV11-1 and TRBJ2-7; TRBD1 matches at 10 bases. V was clipped by 4 bases and J by 3 bases; unmatched bases: 6. Germline V gene lookup returns CDR1 SGHAT and CDR2 FQDESV (reference sequence). The CDR3 totals 15 residues. In DNA, the CDR3 is TGTGCCAGCAGCTCTGCCGGGACAGGGGACTACGAGCAGTACTTC. Translating it yields CASSSAGTGDYEQYF.

V usage is TRBV11-2 and J usage is TRBJ2-5; a possible D gene is TRBD2 (5 bases). The CDR3 is 15 residues long. V was clipped by 4 bases and J by 1 base, with 13 bases between them. Per germline, CDR1 SGHAT and CDR2 FQNNGV. CDR3 nucleotide sequence: TGTGCCAGCAGCTACAATCCGGGAATCCAAGAGACCCAGTACTTC. It codes for CASSYNPGIQETQYF.

The chain links TRBV7-8 to TRBJ2-1, with 12 bases aligning to TRBD2. The CDR3 has 15 amino acids. Trimming removed 2 bases from V and 9 bases from J; junction bases left unmatched: 5. Germline CDR1 SGHVS, CDR2 FQNEAQ. CDR3 region: CASSLRLAGGAEQFF. CDR3 DNA: TGTGCCAGCAGCTTAAGGCTAGCGGGAGGGGCTGAGCAGTTCTTC.

The V and J genes are TRBV10-3 and TRBJ1-5; D is ambiguous. The CDR3 has 13 residues. Germline-derived CDR1 and CDR2 are ENHRY and SYGVKD. The germline V and J ends were trimmed by 3 bases and 1 base, with 4 bases remaining between them. The CDR3 DNA sequence: TGTGCCATCAGTGACGAGAGCAATCAGCCCCAGCATTTT. It specifies CAISDESNQPQHF.

CDR3 DNA sequence: TGTGCCAGCAGCCGACTTGACAGGGGCTATGGCTACACCTTC. It encodes CASSRLDRGYGYTF. The V gene is TRBV6-5, the J gene TRBJ1-2; TRBD1 aligns across 8 bases. This CDR3 region has 14 residues. The ends lost 6 bases at V and 4 bases at J; junction bases unmatched: 7. CDR1 and CDR2 (germline): MNHEY, SVGAGI.

The V gene is TRBV28, the J gene TRBJ2-7, with 7 bases aligning to TRBD2. The CDR3 covers 13 residues. The germline CDR1 and CDR2 sequences are MDHEN and SYDVKM. V shed 3 bases and J 4 bases; nucleotides not matched to a gene: 3. CDR3 sequence (DNA): TGTGCCAGCAGTTTTGGCGGGAGTTACGAGCAGTACTTC. This encodes CASSFGGSYEQYF.

The V call is TRBV27, the J call TRBJ1-6; 9 positions match TRBD1. Germline V gene sequence: CDR1 MNHEY, CDR2 SMNVEV (reference sequence). The J segment lost 6 bases and the V segment lost 10 bases, leaving 7 bases of the junction unmatched. The CDR3 consists of 14 residues. The DNA for the CDR3 is TGTGCCATCTCACGGACAGGGGCTAATTCACCCCTCCACTTT. It codes for CAISRTGANSPLHF.

The V call is TRBV28, the J call TRBJ2-7; 7 nucleotides line up with TRBD1. The V and J ends lost 3 bases and 5 bases, in that order; junction bases with no gene match: 10. Germline values: CDR1 MDHEN, CDR2 SYDVKM. This CDR3 comprises 15 residues. CDR3 region: CASSLHSGGNNEQYF. DNA of the CDR3: TGTGCCAGCAGTTTGCATTCAGGGGGTAATAACGAGCAGTACTTC.

The J gene is TRBJ2-7, the V gene TRBV15; D is possibly TRBD2 (6 bases). The CDR3 sequence is 17 residues long. From germline, CDR1 is LNHNV and CDR2 YYDKDF (reference sequence). V was cut by 0 bases and J by 2 bases, with 17 bases left in between. CDR3 loop: CATSRDSGPGVPYEQYF. CDR3 sequence (DNA): TGTGCCACCAGCAGAGATAGCGGACCGGGGGTCCCCTACGAGCAGTACTTC.

This clone was observed a few times. The chain is built from TRBV2 and TRBJ1-5; the D is unclear. The V gene lost 0 bases and the J gene lost 0 bases, with 6 bases spanning the gap. This CDR3 is 15 amino acids long. Germline CDR1 SNHLY, CDR2 FYNNEI. CDR3 nucleotide sequence: TGTGCCAGCAGTGAAGCGCGGAGTAGCAATCAGCCCCAGCATTTT. Protein: CASSEARSSNQPQHF.

The V and J genes are TRBV7-2 and TRBJ1-1; D gene unclear. Trimming cost V 1 base and J 6 bases, with 6 bases left between them. Germline CDR1 reads SGHTA; CDR2 reads FQGNSA. CDR3 length: 12 residues. This CDR3 reads CASSLDRAEAFF. Here the CDR3 DNA reads TGTGCCAGCAGCTTAGATCGGGCTGAAGCTTTCTTT.

The CDR3 sequence is CSVDYGSEKLFF. The DNA for the CDR3 is TGCAGCGTTGATTATGGGTCAGAAAAACTGTTTTTT. This chain connects TRBV29-1 to TRBJ1-4; D is uncertain. V lost 3 bases and J lost 8, with 10 bases in between. Germline V CDR1 and CDR2: SQVTM, ANQGSEA. The CDR3 spans 12 residues.

This chain uses TRBV5-1 with TRBJ1-2; tentatively, D is TRBD1 (6 bases). This CDR3 comprises 17 residues. The germline V gene encodes CDR1 SGHRS and CDR2 YFSETQ. V gave up 2 bases and J gave up 5 bases, with 22 bases separating them. CDR3 region: CASSFYNRGDFGYGYTF. The CDR3 DNA reads TGCGCCAGCAGCTTTTACAATAGGGGGGATTTTGGGTATGGCTACACCTTC. The variable domain in full, completed from reference TRBV5-1 and TRBJ1-2, reads KAGVTQTPRYLIKTRGQQVTLSCSPISGHRSVSWYQQTPGQGLQFLFEYFSETQRNKGNFPGRFSGRQFSNSRSEMNVSTLELGDSALYLCASSFYNRGDFGYGYTFGSGTRLTVV.

This CDR3 reads CASSPGTGFATEAFF. The CDR3 nucleotides read TGTGCCAGCTCACCGGGGACAGGTTTCGCCACTGAAGCTTTCTTT. This chain connects TRBV18 to TRBJ1-1; TRBD1 agrees at 8 bases. The CDR3 is 15 residues long. Trimming took 3 bases from V and 4 from J; bases not matched to a gene: 7. The germline V gene encodes CDR1 KGHSH and CDR2 LQKENI.

The chain has TRBV6-1 and TRBJ1-2; D call uncertain. CDR3 length: 15 amino acids. V was clipped by 1 base and J by 0 bases, with 9 bases between them. Germline assignment: CDR1 MNHNS and CDR2 SASEGT. The CDR3 reads CASSEEKGANYGYTF. The CDR3 nucleotides read TGTGCCAGCAGTGAAGAGAAGGGTGCTAACTATGGCTACACCTTC.

The chain has TRBV19 and TRBJ1-3, with a tentative D call TRBD1 (5 bases). There are 18 residues in the CDR3. Germline-derived CDR1 and CDR2 are LNHDA and SQIVND (reference sequence). With 5 bases removed from V and 3 bases from J, the gap between germline ends came to 23 bases. CDR3 in DNA: TGTGCCAGTAGTCTCCCACAGGATGCATGGGGGATTGGAAACACCATATATTTT. Translated: CASSLPQDAWGIGNTIYF.

V gene TRBV11-2 combines with J gene TRBJ2-5; D not certain. The CDR3 covers 14 residues. Trimming pared 1 base from V and 6 bases from J, leaving 12 bases between. CDR1 is SGHAT, CDR2 FQNNGV, per germline. CDR3 sequence reads: CASSLASQKKTQYF. The DNA for the CDR3 is TGTGCCAGCAGCTTAGCGAGCCAGAAAAAGACCCAGTACTTC.

This rearrangement joins TRBV7-9 to TRBJ1-1; D remains unclear. Trimming stripped 0 bases from V and 8 bases from J, with 10 bases between. This CDR3 is built from 13 residues. Per the germline V gene, CDR1 is SEHNR and CDR2 is FQNEAQ (reference sequence). The CDR3 nucleotides are TGTGCCAGCAGCTTAGCCGAAGCTGCCGAAGCTTTCTTT. The encoded protein is CASSLAEAAEAFF.

Points on this clone: The germline gene is not matched at one end of the junction; a read error may be the cause. The chain employs TRBV18 and TRBJ2-7; 7 nucleotides align to TRBD1. The CDR3 contains 15 residues. Germline assignment: CDR1 KGHSH and CDR2 LQKENI. CDR3 region: CASSPWDSGSHEQYF. The CDR3 DNA is TGTGCCAGCTCACCATGGGACAGTGGCTCCCACGAGCAGTACTTC.

This clone was found once. The V call is TRBV30, the J call TRBJ2-2; 7 bases match TRBD1. From germline, CDR1 is GTSNPN and CDR2 SVGIG (reference sequence). V gave up 2 bases and J gave up 2 bases; unmatched junction bases: 5. The CDR3 contains 15 residues. Written as DNA, the CDR3 is TGTGCCTGGAGTTTCCGGGACAGAAACACCGGGGAGCTGTTTTTT. This sequence encodes CAWSFRDRNTGELFF.

The chain couples TRBV30 to TRBJ1-1; maybe TRBD1 (5 bases). The CDR3 runs 13 residues. Germline V lookup: CDR1 GTSNPN, CDR2 SVGIG (reference sequence). Trimming stripped 4 bases from V and 7 bases from J, with 16 bases between. CDR3 DNA: TGTGCCTGGAATAGTCAGGGATTCGGTGAAGCTTTCTTT. It specifies CAWNSQGFGEAFF.